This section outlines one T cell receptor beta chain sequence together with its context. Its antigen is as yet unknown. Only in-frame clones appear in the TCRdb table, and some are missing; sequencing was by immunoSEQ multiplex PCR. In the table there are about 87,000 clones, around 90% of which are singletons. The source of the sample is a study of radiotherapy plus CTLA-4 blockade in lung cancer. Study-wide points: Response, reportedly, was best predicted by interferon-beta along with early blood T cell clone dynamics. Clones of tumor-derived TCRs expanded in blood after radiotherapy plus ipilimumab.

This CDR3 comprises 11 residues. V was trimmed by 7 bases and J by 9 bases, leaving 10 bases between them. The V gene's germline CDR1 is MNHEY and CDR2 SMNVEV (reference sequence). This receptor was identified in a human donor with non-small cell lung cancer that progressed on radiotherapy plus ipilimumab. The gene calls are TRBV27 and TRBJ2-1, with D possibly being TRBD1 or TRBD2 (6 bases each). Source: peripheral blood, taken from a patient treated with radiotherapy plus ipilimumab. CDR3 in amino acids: CASKGGGEQFF. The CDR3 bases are TGTGCCAGCAAGGGGGGTGGTGAGCAGTTCTTC.